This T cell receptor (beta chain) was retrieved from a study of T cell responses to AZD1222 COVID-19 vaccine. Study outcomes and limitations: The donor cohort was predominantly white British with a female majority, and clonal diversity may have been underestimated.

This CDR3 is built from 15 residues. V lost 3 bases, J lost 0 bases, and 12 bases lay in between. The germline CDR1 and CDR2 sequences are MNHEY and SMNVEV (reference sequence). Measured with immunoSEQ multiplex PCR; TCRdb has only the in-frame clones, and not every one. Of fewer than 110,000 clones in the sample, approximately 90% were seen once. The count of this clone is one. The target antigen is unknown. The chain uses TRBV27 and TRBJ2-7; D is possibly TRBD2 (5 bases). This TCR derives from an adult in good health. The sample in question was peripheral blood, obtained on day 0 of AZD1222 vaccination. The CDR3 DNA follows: TGTGCCAGCAGTTTTTACGTGGGGAGCTCCTACGAGCAGTACTTC. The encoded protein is CASSFYVGSSYEQYF.